Shown below are 18 T cell receptor beta chains from a single sample sequenced in a study of cytomegalovirus exposure and HLA in healthy donors. The primer mix had 60 Vbeta and 13 Jbeta primers. TCRdb's table, derived via immunoSEQ multiplex PCR, lists solely in-frame clones and lacks some. The table has around 190,000 clones, about four fifths seen once. The sequenced material came from PBMCs. These receptors were obtained from a man aged 18 to 30 in good health and CMV-seronegative.

This chain connects TRBV11-2 to TRBJ2-5; 11 bases match TRBD2. This CDR3 region has 15 residues. V dropped 3 bases and J dropped 3; count of bases not matched to a gene: 3. Looked up from germline, CDR1 is SGHAT and CDR2 is FQNNGV. The CDR3 here is CASSFTSGGKETQYF. CDR3 DNA sequence: TGTGCCAGCAGCTTCACTAGCGGGGGAAAAGAGACCCAGTACTTC.

CDR3 nucleotides: TGTGCCAGCAGCTTGGGTGGACAACCCAATCAGCCCCAGCATTTT. Translated, it gives CASSLGGQPNQPQHF. V is TRBV13 and J is TRBJ1-5; a possible D gene is TRBD1 (5 bases). CDR1 and CDR2 (germline): PRHDT, FYEKMQ (reference sequence). Deletions cut 3 bases from V and 3 bases from J, with 12 bases between. This CDR3 has 15 amino acids.

The chain links TRBV10-2 to TRBJ2-5; D is unclear. This CDR3 has 15 amino acids. Trimming left V 4 bases short and J 1 base short, with 13 bases between. Germline V gene lookup returns CDR1 WSHSY and CDR2 SAAADI. CDR3: CASSASRLLQETQYF. Here the CDR3 DNA reads TGCGCCAGCAGTGCGTCGAGGCTACTCCAAGAGACCCAGTACTTC.

CDR3 sequence: CASSQDQRGYTF. The CDR3 DNA sequence: TGCGCCAGCAGCCAAGACCAGAGGGGCTACACCTTC. The chain recombines TRBV4-3 with TRBJ1-2; D gene unclear. The V and J ends lost 0 bases and 8 bases respectively, with 7 bases between them. This CDR3 region has 12 residues. Germline V CDR1 and CDR2: LGHNA, YSLEER.

V and J are TRBV9 and TRBJ2-3; 10 bases map to TRBD2. J was trimmed by 0 bases and V by 5 bases; bases with no gene match: 3. CDR1 and CDR2 (germline): SGDLS, YYNGEE. The CDR3 runs 15 residues. CDR3 residues: CASRRTSGSTDTQYF. In DNA form, the CDR3 reads TGTGCCAGCAGAAGGACTAGCGGAAGCACAGATACGCAGTATTTT.

This rearrangement joins TRBV5-6 to TRBJ1-5, with D unresolved. This CDR3 spans 16 amino acids. Deletions cut 4 bases from V and 1 base from J, with 15 bases between. CDR1 SGHDT and CDR2 YYEEEE come from the germline V gene. DNA for the CDR3: TGTGCCAGCAGCAAGATAGGCGGGTGGAGCAATCAGCCCCAGCATTTT. This codes for CASSKIGGWSNQPQHF.

V is TRBV10-3 and J is TRBJ1-2; 7 bases align to TRBD1. Unmatched junction bases numbered 8, after V lost 3 bases and J lost 10 bases. This CDR3 contains 13 residues. The V gene's germline CDR1 is ENHRY and CDR2 SYGVKD. CDR3 nucleotide sequence: TGTGCCATCAGTGATCGGACAGGACCACTCTACACCTTC. Residues: CAISDRTGPLYTF.

V usage is TRBV5-1 and J usage is TRBJ2-3, with 10 positions matching TRBD2. CDR3 size: 18 residues. V lost 0 bases and J lost 0; bases outside the gene matches: 7. Germline CDR1 is SGHRS and CDR2 is YFSETQ. The CDR3 protein is CASSLAILTSGSTDTQYF. CDR3 nucleotide sequence: TGCGCCAGCAGCTTGGCCATTTTGACTAGCGGGAGCACAGATACGCAGTATTTT.

The V call is TRBV6-5, the J call TRBJ1-2, with a tentative D call TRBD1 (5 bases). Germline V gene lookup returns CDR1 MNHEY and CDR2 SVGAGI. V lost 4 bases to trimming and J lost 5 bases, with 14 bases between them. The CDR3 is made up of 14 amino acids. Here the CDR3 DNA reads TGTGCCAGCAGTTTTGGGGGGGGAGCTTATGGCTACACCTTC. This codes for CASSFGGGAYGYTF.

Points on this clone: Germline and junction disagree at one end, which may indicate a read error. The CDR3 DNA follows: TGTGCCAGTAGAATAGCGGGGTGGAAAAATGAGCAGTTCTTC. Amino acid sequence: CASRIAGWKNEQFF. This chain links TRBV19 with TRBJ2-1; 8 bases agree with TRBD2. This CDR3 is 14 amino acids long. Germline-derived CDR1 and CDR2 are LNHDA and SQIVND (reference sequence).

The chain combines TRBV7-9 with TRBJ2-5, with 9 positions matching TRBD2. This CDR3 comprises 16 residues. CDR1 is SEHNR, CDR2 FQNEAQ, per germline (reference sequence). Trimming at V came to 5 bases and at J to 5 bases, leaving 12 bases not matched to a gene. This chain's CDR3 is CASSAQASGTDETQYF. Written as DNA, the CDR3 is TGTGCCAGCAGCGCACAGGCTAGCGGGACGGATGAGACCCAGTACTTC.

The chain recombines TRBV12-5 with TRBJ2-7; D gene unclear. This CDR3 contains 12 residues. V lost 3 bases and J 2 bases, leaving 5 bases between the germline ends. From germline, CDR1 is LGHNT and CDR2 FRNRAP. As DNA, the CDR3 is TGTGCTAGTGGTTTTCTCGCCTACGAGCAGTACTTC. The encoded protein is CASGFLAYEQYF. Full variable domain (missing parts from reference TRBV12-5 and TRBJ2-7): DARVTQTPRHKVTEMGQEVTMRCQPILGHNTVFWYRQTMMQGLELLAYFRNRAPLDDSGMPKDRFSAEMPDATLATLKIQPSEPRDSAVYFCASGFLAYEQYFGPGTRLTVT.

This chain joins TRBV5-1 and TRBJ2-5, with TRBD2 matching over 11 bases. The CDR3 contains 14 residues. The V and J ends lost 1 base and 8 bases, in that order; junction bases with no gene match: 4. From germline, CDR1 is SGHRS and CDR2 YFSETQ. CDR3 bases: TGCGCCAGCAGCTTGACTAGCGGGAGAATAACCCAGTACTTC. The encoded protein is CASSLTSGRITQYF.

The chain links TRBV9 to TRBJ1-4; no firm D call. There are 16 residues in the CDR3. Trimming took 3 bases from V and 4 from J, leaving 16 bases between them. Germline CDR1 SGDLS, CDR2 YYNGEE. The CDR3: CASSEAGGPFNEKLFF. CDR3 nucleotides: TGTGCCAGCAGCGAGGCGGGAGGGCCCTTTAATGAAAAACTGTTTTTT.

This sequence joins TRBV5-1 and TRBJ1-1; 7 positions match TRBD1. Trimming took 3 bases from V and 3 from J; bases not matched to a gene: 5. Germline lookup yields CDR1 SGHRS and CDR2 YFSETQ. The CDR3 runs to 14 residues. In nucleotides, the CDR3 is TGCGCCAGCAGCTCCATCGGGACAGACACTGAAGCTTTCTTT. It yields the protein CASSSIGTDTEAFF.

This sequence joins TRBV5-1 and TRBJ2-1; 9 bases line up with TRBD2. The CDR3 is 15 residues long. Losses at the gene ends were 6 bases for V and 1 base for J; bases not matched to a gene: 5. CDR1 is SGHRS, CDR2 YFSETQ, per germline. The CDR3 DNA follows: TGCGCCAGCAATCTAGCGGGACGTTCCTACAATGAGCAGTTCTTC. The encoded protein is CASNLAGRSYNEQFF.

The genes are TRBV5-6 and TRBJ2-7; D may be TRBD2 (5 bases). In germline, CDR1 is SGHDT, CDR2 YYEEEE. V lost 1 base and J 6 bases, leaving 11 bases between the germline ends. The CDR3 has 13 amino acids. Here the CDR3 reads CASSLQRRGEQYF. The DNA for the CDR3 is TGTGCCAGCAGCTTGCAGCGGCGAGGCGAGCAGTACTTC.

Worth noting for this clone: Germline and junction disagree at one end, which may indicate a read error. The CDR3 DNA reads as TGTTCCAGCAGCTCCCCGGGACAGGGGGACTATGGCTACACCTTC. It specifies CSSSSPGQGDYGYTF. This chain joins TRBV7-9 and TRBJ1-2; TRBD1 matches 11 bases. Germline V lookup: CDR1 SEHNR, CDR2 FQNEAQ (reference sequence). CDR3 length equals 15 residues.